Listed below are T cell receptor beta chains from one sample, sequenced in a study of T cell responses to AZD1222 COVID-19 vaccine. The data were produced by immunoSEQ multiplex PCR, yet TCRdb's version contains in-frame clones alone and is incomplete. The profile covers about 150,000 clones, with around 89% appearing a single time and around 3.4% taken by the ten largest. Sample: peripheral blood, taken on day 0 of MenACWY control vaccination. Source of these receptors: an adult in good health. CDR3s include the opening cysteine and the closing phenylalanine or tryptophan. Each record gives: clone size, J gene, D gene, V gene, CDR3 protein, CDR3 DNA. A D gene is named only where the DNA matches it firmly. Clone size appears in some rows only: once, few, many, or a class for an expanded clone.

>-|TRBJ1-5|-|TRBV6-2/TRBV6-3
CASSYTNQPQHF
TGTGCCAGCAGTTACACTAATCAGCCCCAGCATTTT
>-|TRBJ1-4|-|TRBV7-9
CASSRTADNEKLFF
TGTGCCAGCAGCCGGACAGCGGATAATGAAAAACTGTTTTTT
>-|TRBJ2-4|-|TRBV19
CASSYLGKNIQYF
TGTGCCAGTAGTTACCTAGGCAAAAACATTCAGTACTTC
>once|TRBJ1-1|-|TRBV6-6
CASSYSFPVGTEAFF
TGTGCCAGCAGTTACTCGTTTCCGGTGGGCACTGAAGCTTTCTTT
>-|TRBJ1-5|-|TRBV6-2/TRBV6-3
CASSFSLTEPFGNQPQHF
TGTGCCAGCAGTTTTTCCCTGACAGAGCCTTTCGGGAATCAGCCCCAGCATTTT
>once|TRBJ2-2|TRBD1|TRBV24-1
CATSDGDRATGELFF
TGTGCCACCAGTGATGGGGACAGGGCCACCGGGGAGCTGTTTTTT
>-|TRBJ2-2|-|TRBV6-2/TRBV6-3
CASSYSNVSRGANTGELFF
TGTGCCAGCAGTTACTCGAACGTCAGCAGGGGCGCGAACACCGGGGAGCTGTTTTTT
>-|TRBJ1-6|TRBD1|TRBV28
CASSLLGDRPNSPLHF
TGTGCCAGCAGTTTATTAGGGGACAGGCCAAATTCACCCCTCCACTTT
>-|TRBJ1-1|-|TRBV7-2
CASSLVQGDTEAFF
TGTGCCAGCAGCTTAGTACAGGGTGACACTGAAGCTTTCTTT
>-|TRBJ1-1|-|TRBV29-1
CSVAFYTEAFF
TGCAGCGTTGCCTTTTACACTGAAGCTTTCTTT
>-|TRBJ2-5|-|TRBV29-1
CSVVSETQYF
TGCAGCGTTGTGTCCGAGACCCAGTACTTC
>-|TRBJ2-7|TRBD1|TRBV5-1
CASSLSRGKDEQYF
TGCGCCAGCAGCTTGAGCAGGGGGAAGGACGAGCAGTACTTC
>-|TRBJ2-7|-|TRBV4-1
CASSQVGRSYEQYF
TGCGCCAGCAGCCAAGTCGGTAGAAGCTACGAGCAGTACTTC
>-|TRBJ2-1|-|TRBV2
CASSYFNEQFF
TGTGCCAGCAGTTACTTCAATGAGCAGTTCTTC
>once|TRBJ1-2|TRBD1|TRBV28
CASSQERTGATSGYTF
TGTGCCAGCAGTCAGGAAAGGACAGGGGCTACTTCCGGCTACACCTTC
>-|TRBJ2-1|TRBD2|TRBV11-1
CASSARLAGVNNEQFF
TGTGCCAGCAGCGCGAGACTAGCGGGGGTTAACAATGAGCAGTTCTTC
>once|TRBJ2-3|TRBD1|TRBV6-2/TRBV6-3
CASSYSGQGAGDTQYF
TGTGCCAGCAGTTACTCGGGGCAGGGGGCTGGAGATACGCAGTATTTT
>-|TRBJ2-5|TRBD1|TRBV7-9
CASSSQQGQETQYF
TGTGCCAGCAGCTCCCAACAGGGGCAAGAGACCCAGTACTTC
>-|TRBJ1-2|TRBD1|TRBV19
CASSIWGQGAPYGYTF
TGTGCCAGTAGTATATGGGGACAGGGGGCTCCCTATGGCTACACCTTC
>-|TRBJ2-3|-|TRBV5-1
CASSWGLTDTQYF
TGCGCCAGCAGCTGGGGGCTCACAGATACGCAGTATTTT
>-|TRBJ1-5|-|TRBV4-1
CASSQEERINQPQHF
TGCGCCAGCAGCCAAGAGGAACGGATTAATCAGCCCCAGCATTTT
>-|TRBJ1-2|-|TRBV6-5
CASSYTLSSLEGYTF
TGTGCCAGCAGTTACACCTTGTCTTCCCTGGAAGGCTACACCTTC
>-|TRBJ1-1|-|TRBV12-3/TRBV12-4
CASSPLPGAAFF
TGTGCCAGCAGTCCCCTCCCGGGGGCAGCTTTCTTT
>-|TRBJ1-5|-|TRBV15
CATSRYRVSNQPQHF
TGTGCCACCAGCAGATACAGGGTTAGCAATCAGCCCCAGCATTTT
>-|TRBJ2-7|TRBD1|TRBV6-5
CASSYSDRAREQYF
TGTGCCAGCAGTTACAGCGACAGGGCCCGCGAGCAGTACTTC
>-|TRBJ2-1|-|TRBV7-9
CASSFWGGEQFF
TGTGCCAGCAGCTTCTGGGGAGGTGAGCAGTTCTTC
>-|TRBJ2-1|TRBD2|TRBV10-3
CAISDGTSGDEQFF
TGTGCCATCAGTGATGGGACTAGCGGGGATGAGCAGTTCTTC
>-|TRBJ1-5|TRBD1|TRBV28
CASSAPGGVLAKPQHF
TGTGCCAGCAGTGCCCCAGGGGGCGTATTGGCCAAGCCCCAGCATTTT
>-|TRBJ2-7|-|TRBV28
CASSLFFRGGEPTYEQYF
TGTGCCAGCAGTTTATTTTTTCGCGGAGGGGAGCCCACCTACGAGCAGTACTTC
>-|TRBJ1-5|-|TRBV18
CASSPTRNQPQHF
TGTGCCAGCTCACCAACGCGGAATCAGCCCCAGCATTTT
>-|TRBJ1-1|-|TRBV7-9
CASSQPGDMNTEAFF
TGTGCCAGCAGTCAGCCAGGGGACATGAACACTGAAGCTTTCTTT
>once|TRBJ1-6|-|TRBV5-1
CASSLAPPGLNSPLHF
TGCGCCAGCAGCTTGGCCCCCCCAGGGCTTAATTCACCCCTCCACTTT
>-|TRBJ1-2|-|TRBV7-2
CASSQRGDYGYTF
TGTGCCAGCAGCCAACGGGGAGACTATGGCTACACCTTC
>-|TRBJ1-1|TRBD1|TRBV9
CASSVGQGGRMNTEAFF
TGTGCCAGCAGCGTAGGGCAGGGGGGCCGTATGAACACTGAAGCTTTCTTT
>once|TRBJ2-7|-|TRBV7-9
CASSTGTGTYEQYF
TGTGCCAGCAGCACCGGGACGGGTACCTACGAGCAGTACTTC
>-|TRBJ2-7|-|TRBV27
CASSLLVPRRGVRTYEQYF
TGTGCCAGCAGTTTATTAGTCCCGAGGCGAGGAGTCCGAACCTACGAGCAGTACTTC
>-|TRBJ2-7|-|TRBV7-2
CASSLSGGRYEQYF
TGTGCCAGCAGCTTATCCGGGGGGCGGTACGAGCAGTACTTC
>-|TRBJ2-5|-|TRBV5-5
CASSFGATQETQYF
TGTGCCAGCAGCTTCGGGGCGACCCAAGAGACCCAGTACTTC
>-|TRBJ1-5|TRBD1|TRBV7-2
CASSSRDRALDYNQPQHF
TGTGCCAGCAGCTCGAGGGACAGGGCCCTCGATTACAATCAGCCCCAGCATTTT
>once|TRBJ2-5|-|TRBV29-1
CSVDLEETQYF
TGCAGCGTTGATCTGGAGGAGACCCAGTACTTC
>-|TRBJ2-7|TRBD1|TRBV6-5
CASRRTGSYEQYF
TGTGCCAGCCGCCGGACAGGGAGCTACGAGCAGTACTTC
>-|TRBJ1-1|-|TRBV9
CASSVAQGNTEAFF
TGTGCCAGCAGCGTAGCTCAGGGAAACACTGAAGCTTTCTTT
>few|TRBJ2-7|-|TRBV7-2
CASSPRGLSYEQYF
TGTGCCAGCAGCCCGAGGGGCCTCTCCTACGAGCAGTACTTC
>-|TRBJ2-7|-|TRBV2
CASSEAWGASSYEQYF
TGTGCCAGCAGTGAAGCGTGGGGGGCTAGCTCCTACGAGCAGTACTTC
>-|TRBJ2-5|TRBD1|TRBV27
CASHRGRPYQPETQYF
TGTGCCAGCCACAGGGGGCGCCCATACCAACCAGAGACCCAGTACTTC
>once|TRBJ2-1|-|TRBV7-8
CASSPSTARSSYNEQFF
TGTGCCAGCAGCCCCTCGACGGCCAGAAGCTCCTACAATGAGCAGTTCTTC
>-|TRBJ1-1|-|TRBV6-5
CASRSHQGGTEAFF
TGTGCCAGCAGGTCACATCAGGGTGGCACTGAAGCTTTCTTT
>-|TRBJ1-2|-|TRBV19
CASSTSGYGYTF
TGTGCCAGTAGTACGTCAGGCTATGGCTACACCTTC
>-|TRBJ1-1|-|TRBV28
CASSFNRNTEAFF
TGTGCCAGCAGTTTTAACAGGAACACTGAAGCTTTCTTT
>-|TRBJ2-3|-|TRBV11-3
CASSLEDSRTQYF
TGTGCCAGCAGCTTGGAGGACAGTAGGACGCAGTATTTT
>-|TRBJ2-2|-|TRBV7-9
CASTPRSGELFF
TGTGCCAGCACCCCCCGTTCCGGGGAGCTGTTTTTT
>-|TRBJ1-3|-|TRBV27
CASRPQGIGNTIYF
TGTGCCAGCAGGCCACAGGGAATCGGAAACACCATATATTTT
>-|TRBJ2-5|TRBD2|TRBV18
CASSPASGRAETQYF
TGTGCCAGCTCACCAGCTAGCGGGAGGGCTGAGACCCAGTACTTC
>-|TRBJ2-1|-|TRBV19
CASTLTGSSYNEQFF
TGTGCCAGTACCCTAACAGGGAGCTCCTACAATGAGCAGTTCTTC
>-|TRBJ1-4|-|TRBV30
CAWNSQGGEKLFF
TGTGCCTGGAATTCACAGGGAGGGGAAAAACTGTTTTTT
>-|TRBJ1-2|-|TRBV7-3
CASSPSPKDRSYGYTF
TGTGCCAGCAGCCCCAGCCCCAAAGACAGGAGCTATGGCTACACCTTC
>-|TRBJ2-6|-|TRBV6-4
CASSPTAANSGANVLTF
TGTGCCAGCAGTCCGACAGCGGCTAATTCTGGGGCCAACGTCCTGACTTTC
>-|TRBJ1-1|-|TRBV29-1
CSVERQAITEAFF
TGCAGCGTTGAAAGGCAGGCCATCACTGAAGCTTTCTTT
>once|TRBJ2-5|-|TRBV6-1
CASSKDSQETQYF
TGTGCCAGCAGCAAGGACAGCCAAGAGACCCAGTACTTC
>-|TRBJ1-2|-|TRBV10-3
CAISEISNRAYGYTF
TGTGCCATCAGTGAGATTTCGAACAGGGCCTATGGCTACACCTTC